The source of this T cell receptor (beta chain) is a study of regulatory T cells in long-lasting Graves disease. Study findings and constraints: It is possible that accuracy was reduced by the small size of the sample. Persistent patients shared 2,741 public clonotypes among themselves. Newly diagnosed patients shared fewer, at about a thousand.

Time point of the sample: newly diagnosed GD, antithyroid drugs for less than 3 months. From RNA extracted from PBMCs, the TCR library was made. The ends lost 7 bases at V and 2 bases at J; junction bases unmatched: 14. The CDR3 runs to 16 residues. CDR1 is DFQATT and CDR2 is SNEGSKA in the germline V gene (reference sequence). This clonotype was detected ten times or more. Antigen specificity is unknown. Arm-PCR of CDR3 regions and iRepertoire HTBI primers were the basis on which TCR beta libraries were built. TCRdb reanalysed the multiplex PCR reads using MiXCR and keeps one entry per CDR3 protein. The data contain around 250,000 distinct CDR3 sequences, around 21% of them singletons.

This sequence was found in a female donor with Graves disease. This sequence joins TRBV20-1 and TRBJ2-3, with 8 nucleotides matching TRBD2. The starting material was peripheral blood mononuclear cells (PBMCs), obtained at new diagnosis, from a patient treated with antithyroid drugs. The CDR3 loop reads CSGRSGTRGVTDTQYF. The CDR3 region has the DNA TGCAGTGGGAGGTCCGGGACTAGGGGGGTCACAGATACGCAGTATTTT.